Each of the 19 T cell receptor beta chains below was sequenced from the same sample in a study of post-analysis software for immune sequencing data (dated by TCRdb to the mid-2010s). What the research found in general, with its limitations: A handful of TRBV segments, including TRBV5-6, TRBV5-1 and TRBV20-1, were significantly more frequent in patients than controls.

Library construction relied on PCR. Sequencing used an Illumina HiSeq 2500. Unique molecular identifiers were incorporated into TCR beta cDNA libraries to reduce PCR and sequencing biases. The raw public reads went through TCRdb reprocessing: fastp at Q25, MiXCR clone calling, in-frame beta chains kept. Rows matching on CDR3 protein sequence are summarized as one entry with the most common DNA and genes. The sample profile shows hundreds of thousands of distinct CDR3 sequences; approximately 30% of them were found once. The leading ten clones occupy 0.55% to 0.65% of the sample. The antigens these receptors bind are not known. The sequenced sample consisted of blood. The receptors originated from a girl under 18 with multiple sclerosis.

This clonotype was seen a few times. The J gene is TRBJ2-1, the V gene TRBV12-3 or TRBV12-4; the match to TRBD1 covers 8 bases. The CDR3 is made up of 12 amino acids. Unmatched junction bases numbered 8, after V lost 9 bases and J lost 10 bases. The CDR3 protein is CASLTGVGEQFF. The CDR3 region has the DNA TGTGCCAGTCTGACAGGGGTCGGGGAGCAGTTCTTC.

Comments on this clonotype: This may come from a read error, since a much larger clone is one base off. This chain links TRBV5-1 with TRBJ2-1, with 10 positions matching TRBD2. Germline CDR1 and CDR2: SGHRS and YFSETQ. V lost 7 bases, J lost 10 bases, and 11 bases stayed unmatched. The CDR3 has 14 residues. The CDR3 sequence is CASGDPSGSPEQFF. CDR3 bases: TGCGCCAGCGGGGACCCTAGCGGGAGCCCCGAGCAGTTCTTC.

The table lists this clonotype with many counts. The rearrangement uses TRBV29-1 and TRBJ1-2, with D perhaps matching TRBD1 (5 bases). From germline, CDR1 is SQVTM and CDR2 ANQGSEA. The CDR3 covers 12 residues. Trimming removed 4 bases from V and 4 bases from J, with 10 bases in between. CDR3 in DNA: TGCAGCGTTGCCCAGGGTTCCTATGGCTACACCTTC. This codes for CSVAQGSYGYTF.

This chain connects TRBV7-2 to TRBJ1-2; no clear D. Germline CDR1 and CDR2: SGHTA and FQGNSA. This CDR3 comprises 16 residues. The germline V and J ends were trimmed by 5 bases and 4 bases, with 20 bases remaining between them. This CDR3 reads CASSQRSQATSYGYTF. DNA of the CDR3: TGTGCCAGCAGCCAACGGAGCCAGGCTACTAGCTATGGCTACACCTTC.

This clonotype was seen a few times. The CDR3 nucleotides are TGTGCCAGCAGTCGGGACAGGGGGTTCTACAATGAGCAGTTCTTC. Translating gives CASSRDRGFYNEQFF. The rearrangement links TRBV28 to TRBJ2-1; TRBD1 aligns across 11 bases. Germline V gene lookup returns CDR1 MDHEN and CDR2 SYDVKM. J lost 3 bases, V lost 5 bases, and 3 bases had no gene match. This CDR3 contains 15 residues.

The rearrangement uses TRBV20-1 and TRBJ2-3, with D possibly TRBD2 on 5 matching bases. Germline CDR1 and CDR2: DFQATT and SNEGSKA (reference sequence). Trimming cost V 0 bases and J 0 bases, with 19 bases left between them. The CDR3 is 18 residues long. The CDR3 loop is CSARDSIWETASTDTQYF. DNA of the CDR3: TGCAGTGCTAGAGATTCCATTTGGGAGACGGCCAGCACAGATACGCAGTATTTT.

This clonotype was seen only a few times. The V gene is TRBV20-1, the J gene TRBJ1-4; possible D gene TRBD1, 6 bases. V lost 5 bases and J 4 bases, leaving 14 bases between the germline ends. Germline CDR1 is DFQATT and CDR2 is SNEGSKA (reference sequence). This CDR3 contains 14 residues. In nucleotides, the CDR3 is TGCAGTGCTCCCACAGGACAGCGTAATGAAAAACTGTTTTTT. Its protein product is CSAPTGQRNEKLFF.

The chain joins TRBV20-1 to TRBJ2-1, with TRBD2 identical over 10 bases. Germline-derived CDR1 and CDR2 are DFQATT and SNEGSKA (reference sequence). The J segment lost 7 bases and the V segment lost 0 bases, leaving 6 bases of the junction unmatched. This CDR3 comprises 15 residues. CDR3 protein: CSARDQRGGGNEQFF. The CDR3 DNA reads TGCAGTGCTAGAGATCAGCGGGGGGGCGGGAATGAGCAGTTCTTC.

The V call is TRBV28, the J call TRBJ2-3; 7 nucleotides agree with TRBD1. This CDR3 has 21 amino acids. The J segment lost 0 bases and the V segment lost 6 bases, leaving 24 bases of the junction unmatched. The germline V gene encodes CDR1 MDHEN and CDR2 SYDVKM. CDR3 sequence: CASSVRRQGLIVQTSTDTQYF. DNA of the CDR3: TGTGCCAGCAGCGTGCGCCGACAGGGCCTTATCGTTCAAACTAGCACAGATACGCAGTATTTT.

This clonotype was seen more than once but under ten times. This rearrangement joins TRBV5-5 to TRBJ2-1; D is possibly TRBD1 (5 bases). The V end lost 3 bases, the J end lost 5 bases, and 15 bases lay between the germline ends. CDR1 SGHKS and CDR2 YYEKEE come from the germline V gene (reference sequence). The CDR3 runs to 15 residues. This chain's CDR3 is CASSWGRSRDNEQFF. CDR3 coding DNA: TGTGCCAGCAGCTGGGGCCGAAGCCGCGACAATGAGCAGTTCTTC.

The rearrangement links TRBV6-2 or TRBV6-3 to TRBJ1-2; 12 nucleotides align to TRBD1. The CDR3 runs 14 residues. V lost 6 bases and J lost 6; bases outside the gene matches: 5. Germline CDR1 and CDR2: MNHEY and SVGEGT. In DNA form, the CDR3 reads TGTGCCAGCAGGAACCGGGACAGGGGGCATGGCTACACCTTC. This sequence encodes CASRNRDRGHGYTF.

The chain carries TRBV20-1 and TRBJ1-6, with unresolved D. Trimming removed 3 bases at V and 7 bases at J, with 10 bases between. The length of the CDR3 is 13 residues. Per the germline V gene, CDR1 is DFQATT and CDR2 is SNEGSKA (reference sequence). The CDR3 DNA is TGCAGTGCTAGTTCAATAGGAAATTCACCCCTCCACTTT. Translating gives CSASSIGNSPLHF.

J is TRBJ2-1 and V is TRBV7-2; 11 positions agree with TRBD2. CDR3 length: 19 residues. In germline, CDR1 is SGHTA, CDR2 FQGNSA. The J segment lost 6 bases and the V segment lost 1 base, leaving 14 bases of the junction unmatched. CDR3 loop: CASSLGLGLAGGTGNEQFF. CDR3 bases: TGTGCCAGCAGCTTAGGATTAGGGCTAGCGGGAGGAACCGGCAATGAGCAGTTCTTC.

J is TRBJ2-7 and V is TRBV6-5; D remains ambiguous. This CDR3 is built from 13 residues. V was cut by 9 bases and J by 3 bases, with 15 bases left in between. Germline CDR1 MNHEY, CDR2 SVGAGI. The CDR3 coding sequence is TGTGCCAGTACGCACCTAGGACGCTACGAGCAGTACTTC. It yields the protein CASTHLGRYEQYF.

A few counts support this clonotype. V and J are TRBV10-1 and TRBJ2-1, with D possibly matching TRBD2 (6 bases). The CDR3 has 16 residues. Germline V lookup: CDR1 WNHNN, CDR2 SYGVQD (reference sequence). Trimming left V 0 bases short and J 8 bases short, with 17 bases between. Written as DNA, the CDR3 is TGCGCCAGCAGTGAGTCGATAACGGAGGAGGGTCATGAGCAGTTCTTC. Residues: CASSESITEEGHEQFF.

This clonotype was seen a few times. CDR3 DNA: TGTGCCATCAGTGGTGTCAGGGGTGAGACCCAGTACTTC. It codes for CAISGVRGETQYF. This chain connects TRBV10-3 to TRBJ2-5; TRBD1 might be the D (6 bases). Deletions cut 4 bases from V and 5 bases from J, with 11 bases between. This CDR3 contains 13 residues. Germline values: CDR1 ENHRY, CDR2 SYGVKD.

In this sample, this clonotype turned up a few times. V usage is TRBV7-9 and J usage is TRBJ2-1; D remains unclear. Germline CDR1 SEHNR, CDR2 FQNEAQ (reference sequence). The CDR3 consists of 14 residues. The germline V and J ends were trimmed by 5 bases and 8 bases, with 16 bases remaining between them. The CDR3, as DNA: TGTGCCAGCAGCCAAATGGTCACCCCCTATGAGCAGTTCTTC. It translates to CASSQMVTPYEQFF.

The table lists this clonotype with a count of one. The genes are TRBV6-5 and TRBJ2-4; 10 nucleotides line up with TRBD1. Germline CDR1 MNHEY, CDR2 SVGAGI. The CDR3 runs to 14 residues. V was pared by 7 bases and J by 10 bases, with 10 bases of the junction left unmatched. CDR3 sequence reads: CASKLTGGGRIQYF. In DNA form, the CDR3 reads TGTGCCAGCAAACTGACAGGGGGCGGAAGGATTCAGTACTTC.

The CDR3 DNA sequence: TGTGCCAGCAGCCAAGATGGAGGGACAGGGGAAGAAAATGGATATGGCTACACCTTC. It translates to CASSQDGGTGEENGYGYTF. V gene TRBV4-2 combines with J gene TRBJ1-2, with 10 bases lining up with TRBD1. J was trimmed by 5 bases and V by 0 bases; bases with no gene match: 15. Germline V gene lookup returns CDR1 LGHNA and CDR2 YNFKEQ. This CDR3 contains 19 residues.